This T cell receptor (beta chain) is from a study of T cells in Graves' hyperthyroidism and ophthalmopathy. General study findings and limits: Blood samples included most of the expanded thyroid clonotypes exceeding 0.001.

This clonotype was counted many times. Its specificity is unknown. Amplified TCR beta CDR3 regions came from RNA transcripts. The primer set for the first-round RT-PCR of the TCR CDR3 was HTBI. In TCRdb, the multiplex PCR reads were re-called with MiXCR into one record per CDR3 protein. Of roughly 420,000 distinct CDR3 sequences listed, 15% to 19% are singletons. The sequencing sample was made of blood. The sequence was obtained from a woman in her late teens or twenties with Graves' hyperthyroidism.

In DNA form, the CDR3 reads TGCGCCAGCAGCACCCTCGGGGATCAGCCCCAGCATTTT. Translating gives CASSTLGDQPQHF. The V gene is TRBV5-1, the J gene TRBJ1-5; D is ambiguous. V was trimmed by 4 bases and J by 5 bases, leaving 10 bases between them. Per germline, CDR1 SGHRS and CDR2 YFSETQ. The CDR3 sequence is 13 residues long. Together with reference TRBV5-1 and TRBJ1-5, the CDR3 gives the full variable domain: KAGVTQTPRYLIKTRGQQVTLSCSPISGHRSVSWYQQTPGQGLQFLFEYFSETQRNKGNFPGRFSGRQFSNSRSEMNVSTLELGDSALYLCASSTLGDQPQHFGDGTRLSIL.